These T cell receptor beta chains were read from a single sample in a study of blood T cell repertoires in COVID-19. Sequencing was performed with immunoSEQ multiplex PCR; in TCRdb, only in-frame clones are kept and a portion is missing. The sample has 150,000 to 200,000 clones; around 85% are singletons. Sequenced: peripheral blood. The receptor source for this set is a man older than 75 with COVID-19, enrolled during active disease. The CDR3 runs from the conserved cysteine through the conserved F or W. D genes are given only for firm matches. Only some rows state a clone size, as once, few, many or a class for expanded clones.

cdr3_aa: CASRPTGHDGYTF
cdr3_nt: TGTGCCAGCAGGCCTACAGGGCACGATGGCTACACCTTC
clone_size: NA
cdr3_length: 13
v_call: TRBV27
j_call: TRBJ1-2
d_call: NA

cdr3_aa: CASSLAGVGQGLEKLFF
cdr3_nt: TGTGCCAGCAGCTTAGCAGGTGTGGGACAGGGTCTAGAAAAACTGTTTTTT
clone_size: NA
cdr3_length: 17
v_call: TRBV11-2
j_call: TRBJ1-4
d_call: TRBD1

cdr3_aa: CATSRRGQATEAFF
cdr3_nt: TGTGCCACCAGCAGACGGGGACAGGCGACTGAAGCTTTCTTT
clone_size: once
cdr3_length: 14
v_call: TRBV15
j_call: TRBJ1-1
d_call: TRBD1

cdr3_aa: CASSLGPRRDNEQFF
cdr3_nt: TGTGCCAGCAGCTTAGGGCCGCGGCGGGACAATGAGCAGTTCTTC
clone_size: NA
cdr3_length: 15
v_call: TRBV7-2
j_call: TRBJ2-1
d_call: NA

cdr3_aa: CASSLVSQSDGYTF
cdr3_nt: TGTGCCAGCAGCTTGGTGTCTCAGAGCGATGGCTACACCTTC
clone_size: NA
cdr3_length: 14
v_call: TRBV5-5
j_call: TRBJ1-2
d_call: NA

cdr3_aa: CASSPKGDRGGNEKLFF
cdr3_nt: TGCGCCAGCAGCCCTAAAGGGGACAGGGGAGGGAACGAAAAACTGTTTTTT
clone_size: NA
cdr3_length: 17
v_call: TRBV5-1
j_call: TRBJ1-4
d_call: TRBD1

cdr3_aa: CASSLGGEFTDTQYF
cdr3_nt: TGTGCCAGCAGCTTAGGGGGGGAGTTCACAGATACGCAGTATTTT
clone_size: NA
cdr3_length: 15
v_call: TRBV11-2
j_call: TRBJ2-3
d_call: NA

cdr3_aa: CASTRGENSPLHF
cdr3_nt: TGTGCCAGCACCAGGGGAGAGAATTCACCCCTCCACTTT
clone_size: many
cdr3_length: 13
v_call: TRBV25-1
j_call: TRBJ1-6
d_call: NA

cdr3_aa: CASSDRGETQYF
cdr3_nt: TGTGCCAGCAGTGACAGGGGTGAGACCCAGTACTTC
clone_size: NA
cdr3_length: 12
v_call: TRBV2
j_call: TRBJ2-5
d_call: NA

cdr3_aa: CASAPLADTDTQYF
cdr3_nt: TGCGCCAGCGCGCCACTAGCGGACACAGATACGCAGTATTTT
clone_size: once
cdr3_length: 14
v_call: TRBV5-1
j_call: TRBJ2-3
d_call: TRBD2

cdr3_aa: CASSPLRANTEAFF
cdr3_nt: TGTGCCAGCAGTCCCCTCAGGGCAAATACTGAAGCTTTCTTT
clone_size: NA
cdr3_length: 14
v_call: TRBV6-2/TRBV6-3
j_call: TRBJ1-1
d_call: NA

cdr3_aa: CASSLASTYEQYF
cdr3_nt: TGTGCCAGCAGCCTGGCATCAACCTACGAGCAGTACTTC
clone_size: NA
cdr3_length: 13
v_call: TRBV6-6
j_call: TRBJ2-7
d_call: NA

cdr3_aa: CASSQEVGTTRNTEAFF
cdr3_nt: TGCGCCAGCAGCCAAGAGGTGGGGACAACTAGAAACACTGAAGCTTTCTTT
clone_size: NA
cdr3_length: 17
v_call: TRBV4-1
j_call: TRBJ1-1
d_call: NA

cdr3_aa: CATSHPGTGNHEQYF
cdr3_nt: TGTGCCACCAGCCACCCCGGGACAGGGAACCACGAGCAGTACTTC
clone_size: NA
cdr3_length: 15
v_call: TRBV15
j_call: TRBJ2-7
d_call: TRBD1

cdr3_aa: CASSEDQGGGRPQHF
cdr3_nt: TGTGCCAGCAGTGAAGACCAGGGGGGAGGCCGGCCCCAGCATTTT
clone_size: NA
cdr3_length: 15
v_call: TRBV6-1
j_call: TRBJ1-5
d_call: TRBD1

cdr3_aa: CASSTGQGVGQPQHF
cdr3_nt: TGTGCCAGTAGTACGGGACAGGGAGTAGGTCAGCCCCAGCATTTT
clone_size: NA
cdr3_length: 15
v_call: TRBV19
j_call: TRBJ1-5
d_call: TRBD1

cdr3_aa: CASSPTELTNTEAFF
cdr3_nt: TGTGCCAGCTCACCCACCGAACTTACGAACACTGAAGCTTTCTTT
clone_size: NA
cdr3_length: 15
v_call: TRBV18
j_call: TRBJ1-1
d_call: NA